This TCR beta chain was observed in a study of blood T cell repertoires in COVID-19 (dated by TCRdb to the early 2020s). Study-wide context: Collaborator samples came from the United States, Italy and Spain and covered acute and convalescent phases of COVID-19. The prospective study material was composed of cDNA or gDNA derived from T cells, B-cell-depleted T cells, or PBMCs. The dataset comprised deeply sampled blood TCRbeta repertoires from subjects exposed to, actively infected with, or recovered from COVID-19. A freely available public database, intended as a resource for researchers studying the immune response to SARS-CoV-2, is where the repertoires were released. Samples came from the ongoing ImmuneRACE study (first 160 participants) plus 1,254 subjects from 6 global collaborators. Nearly every sample came with metadata listing a de-identified subject ID, COVID-19 status, age in years and sex. HLA class I and class II types, where available, came from metadata supplied by the sample provider rather than from assay-based typing. Paper-wide results and their limitations: The quantity of clinical and demographic metadata differed by source and by participant and was supplied without curation.

This clone turned up a few times. The antigen it recognizes is unknown. Base qualities are not provided; no much larger clone lies one nucleotide away. Sequences MGHDK (CDR1) and SYGVNS (CDR2) are obtained from the germline V gene. Measured from the cysteine to the phenylalanine, the CDR3 is 13 residues long. Here the CDR3 DNA is all that survives: 39 bases in frame from base 1. The V and J ends are trimmed by 5 bases and 4 bases, leaving 10 bases between them. The immunoSEQ Assay, a bias-controlled multiplex PCR, was used to amplify TCRbeta CDR3 regions from genomic DNA. Per the source publication's procedure: The number of nucleated cells in each sample was estimated from the amplification of reference gene primers within the assay. Sequence reads were collapsed and filtered to measure the absolute abundance of every unique TCRbeta CDR3 rearrangement. Productive Simpson clonality was computed per sample as the square root of Simpson's diversity index over productive rearrangements. TCRdb obtained this table from immuneACCESS and retained in-frame rearrangements with V and J assigned. These tables miss some clones; where compared with another copy, unresolved V genes account for less than half of the shortfall, and the remainder is unexplained. Clonal size and the V and J genes are those of that table, whereas D and trimming came from the DNA. The sample includes under 250,000 clones, with more than 75% observed a single time. Clones ranked in the top ten supply 10% to 15% of the sample.

The collaborating institutions used their own protocols to collect whole blood in K2EDTA tubes. For TCRbeta analysis, collaborators shipped samples as frozen whole blood, isolated PBMCs, or DNA extracted from either of those sample types. This receptor was identified in a man older than 75 with acute or convalescent COVID-19. The chain is encoded by TRBV25-1 joined to TRBJ2-3, and possibly TRBD2, on 6 matching bases. The sample consisted of peripheral blood. CDR3 reads: CASSRRAADTQYF. The DNA sequence is as follows: TGTGCCAGCAGTCGGAGGGCTGCAGATACGCAGTATTTT.